This TCR beta chain was documented in a study of Ad26.COV2.S vaccination and SARS-CoV-2 variants. Background on the study: Ad26.COV2.S was injected intramuscularly once or twice, 56 days apart.

Treatment of the sample: some 20 received Ad26.COV2.S at low or high dose, single or two shots; 5 received placebo; per-sample allocation not given. Sample collection was performed on day 63 after the first vaccine or placebo injection. Its platform was an Ad26 vector, and its expressed antigen was Wuhan-strain SARS-CoV-2 spike. Generated by immunoSEQ multiplex PCR, the TCRdb table keeps only in-frame clones and is missing some. There are 450,000 to 550,000 clones in the sample; about 89% occur only once, and 1.7% lies in the top ten. Findings and caveats of the study: Recipients of vaccine and of placebo showed similar breadth of their non-spike TCR repertoires.

Concerning this clone itself: Antigen unknown.

This sequence was found in a person aged 18-60 years who received the Ad26.COV2.S COVID-19 vaccine or a placebo. Sequenced material: peripheral blood, taken in a trial of Ad26.COV2.S vaccine versus placebo.

The CDR3 bases are TGTGCCATCAGTGGGGCATCCCAAACAGCCGGGGAGCTGTTTTTT. It encodes CAISGASQTAGELFF. The genes are TRBV10-3 and TRBJ2-2; D is unclear. Germline assignment: CDR1 ENHRY and CDR2 SYGVKD. Trimming pared 4 bases from V and 6 bases from J, leaving 15 bases between. There are 15 residues in the CDR3.